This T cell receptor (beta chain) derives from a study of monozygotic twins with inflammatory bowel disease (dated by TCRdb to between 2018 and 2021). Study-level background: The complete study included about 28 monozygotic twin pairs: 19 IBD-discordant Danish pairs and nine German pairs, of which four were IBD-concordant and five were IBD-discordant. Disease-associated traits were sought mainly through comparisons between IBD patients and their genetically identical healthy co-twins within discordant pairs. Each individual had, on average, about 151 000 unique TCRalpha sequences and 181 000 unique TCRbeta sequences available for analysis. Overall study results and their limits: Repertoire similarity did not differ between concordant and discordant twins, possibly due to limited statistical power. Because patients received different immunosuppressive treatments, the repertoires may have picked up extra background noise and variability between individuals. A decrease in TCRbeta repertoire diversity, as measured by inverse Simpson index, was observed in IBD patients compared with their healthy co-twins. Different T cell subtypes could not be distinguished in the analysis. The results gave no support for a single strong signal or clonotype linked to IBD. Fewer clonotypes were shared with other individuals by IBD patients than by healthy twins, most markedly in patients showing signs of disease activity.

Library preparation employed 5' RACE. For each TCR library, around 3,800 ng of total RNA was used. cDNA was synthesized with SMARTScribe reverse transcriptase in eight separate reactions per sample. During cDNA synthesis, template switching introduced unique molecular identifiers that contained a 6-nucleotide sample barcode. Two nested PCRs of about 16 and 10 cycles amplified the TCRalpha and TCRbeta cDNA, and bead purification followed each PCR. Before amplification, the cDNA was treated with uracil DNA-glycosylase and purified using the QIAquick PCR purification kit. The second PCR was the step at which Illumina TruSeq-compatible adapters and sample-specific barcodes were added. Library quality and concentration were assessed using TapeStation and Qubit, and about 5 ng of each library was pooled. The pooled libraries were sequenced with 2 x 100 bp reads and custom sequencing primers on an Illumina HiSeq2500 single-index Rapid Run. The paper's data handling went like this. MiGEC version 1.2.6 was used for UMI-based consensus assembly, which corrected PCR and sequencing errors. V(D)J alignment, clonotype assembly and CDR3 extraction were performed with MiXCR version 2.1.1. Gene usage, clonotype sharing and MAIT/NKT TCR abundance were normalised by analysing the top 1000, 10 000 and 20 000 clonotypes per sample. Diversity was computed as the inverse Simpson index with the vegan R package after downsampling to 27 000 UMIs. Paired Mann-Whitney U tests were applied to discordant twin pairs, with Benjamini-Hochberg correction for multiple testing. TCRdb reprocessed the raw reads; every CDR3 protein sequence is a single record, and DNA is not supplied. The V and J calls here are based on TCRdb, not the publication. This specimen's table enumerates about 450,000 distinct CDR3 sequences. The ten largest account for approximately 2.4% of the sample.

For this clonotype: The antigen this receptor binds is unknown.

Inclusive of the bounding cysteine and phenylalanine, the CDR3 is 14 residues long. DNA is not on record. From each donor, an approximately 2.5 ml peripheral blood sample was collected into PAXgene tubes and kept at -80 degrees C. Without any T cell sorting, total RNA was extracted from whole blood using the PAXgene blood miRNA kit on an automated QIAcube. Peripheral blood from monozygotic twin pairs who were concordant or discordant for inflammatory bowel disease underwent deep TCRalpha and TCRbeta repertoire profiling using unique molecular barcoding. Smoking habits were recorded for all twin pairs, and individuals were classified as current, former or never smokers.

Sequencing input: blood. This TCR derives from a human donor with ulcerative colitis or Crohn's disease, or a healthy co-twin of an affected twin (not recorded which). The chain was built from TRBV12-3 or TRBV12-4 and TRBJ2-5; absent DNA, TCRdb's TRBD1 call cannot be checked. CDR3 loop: CASSLGPDQETQYF.